These 21 T cell receptor beta chains were all obtained from the same sample, sequenced in a study of human T cells and chemical hapten exposure. TCRdb redid the calling of the RACE reads with MiXCR, one entry per CDR3 protein. The profile shows some 81,000 distinct CDR3 sequences, 9.5% to 13% of them singletons. The time point denotes: patch test 2, 6 weeks after DPC sensitization. Documented treatment: therapeutic diphenylcyclopropenone sensitization with weekly scalp DPC. This specimen was whole blood, taken in connection with sensitization to the hapten diphenylcyclopropenone (DPC). The receptor set was obtained from a man aged 18 to 30 with alopecia areata. Some clones in this sample may be carry-over from other donors' samples.

This clonotype was recorded at least ten times. This CDR3 reads CSAGQGAFTDTQYF. The CDR3 DNA reads TGCAGCGCAGGACAGGGGGCCTTCACAGATACGCAGTATTTT. The chain is built from TRBV29-1 and TRBJ2-3; 11 positions match TRBD1. After removal of 7 bases from V and 2 bases from J, the junction contained 5 bases not matched to a gene. Germline V gene sequence: CDR1 SQVTM, CDR2 ANQGSEA. There are 14 residues in the CDR3.

This clonotype has at least ten counts. CDR3 amino acids: CASSLVGDEKLFF. CDR3 in DNA: TGCGCCAGCAGCCTGGTGGGGGATGAAAAACTGTTTTTT. V usage is TRBV4-3 and J usage is TRBJ1-4, with D possibly being TRBD1 (5 bases). The V gene's germline CDR1 is LGHNA and CDR2 YSLEER. Trimming took off 4 bases at V and 6 bases at J, with 9 bases between the two ends. The CDR3 consists of 13 residues.

This clonotype was picked up many times. The genes are TRBV12-3 or TRBV12-4 and TRBJ2-7; 8 bases match TRBD2. The CDR3 runs 13 residues. The V gene end was trimmed by 6 bases and the J gene end by 4 bases; junction bases not matched to a gene: 5. The DNA for the CDR3 is TGTGCCAGCAGCCCGGGACTAGTGTACGAGCAGTACTTC. This translates into CASSPGLVYEQYF.

This clonotype came up many times. CDR3 protein: CASSLEAGRHYGYTF. In DNA form, the CDR3 reads TGTGCCAGCAGCTTAGAAGCAGGGAGGCACTATGGCTACACCTTC. V is TRBV7-9 and J is TRBJ1-2, with D maybe TRBD1 (5 bases). The CDR3 extends over 15 amino acids. Trimming removed 1 base from V and 3 bases from J, with 12 bases in between. Germline V gene sequence: CDR1 SEHNR, CDR2 FQNEAQ (reference sequence).

There are a few counts of this clonotype. The junction and the germline gene differ at one end; a read error may be behind it. The V and J genes are TRBV5-6 and TRBJ1-1; the match to TRBD1 covers 7 bases. Germline CDR1 is SGHDT and CDR2 is YYEEEE. The CDR3 extends over 13 amino acids. This chain's CDR3 is CANSPAGGAEAFF. For the CDR3, the DNA is TGTGCCAACAGCCCGGCAGGGGGGGCTGAAGCTTTCTTT.

This clonotype was found many times. This chain joins TRBV12-3 or TRBV12-4 and TRBJ2-3; D is possibly TRBD2 (5 bases). V was pared by 6 bases and J by 3 bases, with 16 bases between. This CDR3 has 15 amino acids. The CDR3 nucleotides read TGTGCCAGCAGCCCGAGCGGCGTAGGAACAGATACGCAGTATTTT. It translates to CASSPSGVGTDTQYF.

This clonotype was counted many times. V and J are TRBV20-1 and TRBJ1-1, with TRBD1 matching over 7 bases. CDR1 is DFQATT and CDR2 is SNEGSKA in the germline V gene (reference sequence). The J segment lost 7 bases and the V segment lost 1 base, leaving 6 bases of the junction unmatched. CDR3 size: 13 residues. Here the CDR3 reads CSARVPGGGEAFF. For the CDR3, the DNA is TGCAGTGCTAGAGTCCCAGGGGGGGGTGAAGCTTTCTTT.

This clonotype was detected many times. The chain combines TRBV27 with TRBJ2-7; TRBD1 or TRBD2 may be the D gene (6 bases each). With 3 bases removed from V and 5 bases from J, the gap between germline ends came to 17 bases. CDR3 length: 15 amino acids. Germline assignment: CDR1 MNHEY and CDR2 SMNVEV (reference sequence). DNA of the CDR3: TGTGCCAGCAGTTTGGGACTTCCAGGGGACAACGAGCAGTACTTC. Its protein is CASSLGLPGDNEQYF.

The chain combines TRBV7-2 with TRBJ1-4; 8 bases line up with TRBD1. There are 13 residues in the CDR3. Germline V gene sequence: CDR1 SGHTA, CDR2 FQGNSA. After removal of 9 bases from V and 7 bases from J, the junction contained 7 bases not matched to a gene. CDR3 coding DNA: TGTGCCAGTGCCGACAGGGGTGGTGAAAAACTGTTTTTT. This codes for CASADRGGEKLFF.

A few counts support this clonotype. The V gene is TRBV12-3 or TRBV12-4, the J gene TRBJ1-1, with 8 bases aligning to TRBD1. CDR3 length: 14 residues. J was trimmed by 1 base and V by 6 bases; bases with no gene match: 4. The CDR3 sequence: CASRADRANTEAFF. The CDR3 DNA is TGTGCCAGCAGAGCGGACAGGGCGAACACTGAAGCTTTCTTT.

This clonotype has a count of ten or more. V usage is TRBV6-5 and J usage is TRBJ2-4; weak D call: TRBD1 (6 bases). Trimming removed 6 bases from V and 1 base from J, with 16 bases in between. The CDR3 totals 16 residues. In germline, CDR1 is MNHEY, CDR2 SVGAGI. CDR3 region: CASRPTGFVAKNIQYF. The CDR3 coding sequence is TGTGCCAGCAGACCAACAGGGTTTGTCGCCAAAAACATTCAGTACTTC.

The chain carries TRBV5-1 and TRBJ1-4; tentative D call: TRBD1 (5 bases). From germline, CDR1 is SGHRS and CDR2 YFSETQ. The V end was cut by 4 bases, the J end by 4 bases, with 14 bases between. The CDR3 length is 15 residues. As DNA, the CDR3 is TGCGCCAGCAGCCCCACGGGGCTTAATAATGAAAAACTGTTTTTT. Amino acids: CASSPTGLNNEKLFF.

In this sample, this clonotype turned up many times. The chain joins TRBV18 to TRBJ1-1, with D hard to call. This CDR3 has 15 amino acids. Deletions cut 2 bases from V and 0 bases from J, with 10 bases between. Germline values: CDR1 KGHSH, CDR2 LQKENI. The CDR3 DNA is TGTGCCAGCTCACCAGTCGGCGGTGTGAACACTGAAGCTTTCTTT. Its protein product is CASSPVGGVNTEAFF.

This clonotype was observed at least ten times. The chain uses TRBV28 and TRBJ1-2; D is perhaps TRBD1 (5 bases). The germline gives CDR1 MDHEN, CDR2 SYDVKM. The CDR3 consists of 14 residues. Trimming removed 6 bases at V and 9 bases at J, with 20 bases between. The DNA for the CDR3 is TGTGCCAGCAGAACCCTCGGAGGGGCTATGAGCTACACCTTC. Amino acid sequence: CASRTLGGAMSYTF.

The J gene is TRBJ2-3, the V gene TRBV29-1; tentatively, D is TRBD1 (5 bases). V dropped 4 bases and J dropped 1 base, with 9 bases sitting between them. Germline V gene data show CDR1 as SQVTM and CDR2 as ANQGSEA. The CDR3 has 13 residues. Here the CDR3 reads CSVAGIGTDTQYF. The CDR3 DNA sequence: TGCAGCGTTGCAGGGATAGGCACAGATACGCAGTATTTT.

This clonotype came up a few times. This chain uses TRBV18 with TRBJ1-6; tentatively, D is TRBD1 (5 bases). V lost 3 bases to trimming and J lost 8 bases, with 14 bases between them. The CDR3 consists of 15 residues. CDR1 and CDR2 (germline): KGHSH, LQKENI. Written as DNA, the CDR3 is TGTGCCAGCTCACCCGGGGGGACGGATTATTCACCCCTCCACTTT. Residues: CASSPGGTDYSPLHF.

V usage is TRBV10-3 and J usage is TRBJ1-1, with 7 bases identical to TRBD1. V lost 10 bases, J lost 10 bases, and 3 bases stayed unmatched. The germline gives CDR1 ENHRY, CDR2 SYGVKD. The CDR3 consists of 9 residues. CDR3 sequence: CARDSRAFF. Here the CDR3 DNA reads TGTGCCAGGGACAGTCGAGCTTTCTTT.

This clonotype was picked up a small number of times. The chain combines TRBV5-1 with TRBJ2-7; 12 nucleotides align to TRBD2. CDR3 length equals 15 residues. In germline, CDR1 is SGHRS, CDR2 YFSETQ. V was clipped by 4 bases and J by 4 bases; unmatched bases: 6. The CDR3 nucleotides are TGCGCCAGCAGCGCGCTGACTAGCGGGGGTTACGAGCAGTACTTC. Amino acids: CASSALTSGGYEQYF.

This clonotype was seen many times. This rearrangement joins TRBV14 to TRBJ2-1; no firm D call. The CDR3 spans 16 residues. V was shortened by 1 base and J by 3 bases, with 13 bases between the two germline ends. Germline values: CDR1 SGHDN, CDR2 FVKESK. CDR3 bases: TGTGCCAGCAGCCAAGTGTCATTAATGGTCTACAATGAGCAGTTCTTC. Translated, it gives CASSQVSLMVYNEQFF.

This clonotype was seen at least ten times. The V gene is TRBV10-3, the J gene TRBJ1-2; D is unresolved. CDR3 length equals 13 residues. CDR1 and CDR2 (germline): ENHRY, SYGVKD. Trimming pared 6 bases from V and 4 bases from J, leaving 12 bases between. The CDR3 DNA is TGTGCCATCAGCGGGGATTTAACCTATGGCTACACCTTC. It codes for CAISGDLTYGYTF.

This clonotype was seen a few times. This chain connects TRBV5-1 to TRBJ1-5, with D possibly being TRBD1 (5 bases). The CDR3 is 15 amino acids. Trimming took 4 bases from V and 1 from J, leaving 12 bases between them. Per germline, CDR1 SGHRS and CDR2 YFSETQ. This chain's CDR3 is CASSRGTASNQPQHF. The CDR3 bases are TGCGCCAGCAGCCGAGGGACGGCGAGCAATCAGCCCCAGCATTTT.